The T cell receptor (beta chain) under discussion was sequenced for a study of neurological immune-mediated disorders. Study-level findings and limits: Whereas HTLV-1-associated myelopathy showed the most TCR clonal expansion, multiple sclerosis showed the least, with levels below those of healthy controls.

Blood bank volunteers in Maryland, USA, served as healthy controls. This clonotype was observed a handful of times. Its antigen is not known. MiXCR, applied by TCRdb to the 5' RACE reads, yields one record per CDR3 protein. Of around 47,000 distinct CDR3 sequences listed, 12% are singletons. The CDR3 has 14 residues. Germline loops: CDR1 ENHRY, CDR2 SYGVKD. V was pared by 8 bases and J by 0 bases, with 10 bases between. This chain uses TRBV10-3 with TRBJ2-2, with D perhaps TRBD1 (5 bases). Material for sequencing was PBMCs. The TCR originated in a female donor in good health. CDR3 sequence reads: CAIGAHTNTGELFF. The CDR3 region has the DNA TGTGCCATCGGGGCGCATACGAACACCGGGGAGCTGTTTTTT.